Below are 14 T cell receptor beta chains sequenced from a single sample in a study of cytomegalovirus exposure and HLA in healthy donors. A multiplex PCR was run with 60 Vbeta primers and 13 Jbeta primers. Profiling relied on immunoSEQ multiplex PCR, and the TCRdb table lists in-frame clones only, not all of them. The sample lists more than 150,000 clones; under 80% were seen once. Sequenced input: PBMCs. The origin of the receptors is a woman in her 30s in good health and CMV-seropositive.

The chain couples TRBV19 to TRBJ1-5, with 9 bases matching TRBD1. Germline trimming cut 3 bases from V and 6 bases from J; bases unmatched to any gene: 3. CDR3 length equals 14 residues. Germline loops: CDR1 LNHDA, CDR2 SQIVND (reference sequence). This CDR3 reads CASSIDRGGQPQHF. The CDR3 DNA follows: TGTGCCAGTAGTATTGACAGGGGGGGTCAGCCCCAGCATTTT. The variable domain in full, with the rest retrieved from reference TRBV19 and TRBJ1-5, is DGGITQSPKYLFRKEGQNVTLSCEQNLNHDAMYWYRQDPGQGLRLIYYSQIVNDFQKGDIAEGYSVSREKKESFPLTVTSAQKNPTAFYLCASSIDRGGQPQHFGDGTRLSIL.

The chain links TRBV4-3 to TRBJ1-2; TRBD1 is a possible D gene (5 bases). Trimming took off 1 base at V and 6 bases at J, with 15 bases between the two ends. The CDR3 spans 15 residues. Germline V gene sequence: CDR1 LGHNA, CDR2 YSLEER. Written as DNA, the CDR3 is TGCGCCAGCAGCCAAGGGGGGGGATCAAGGGATGGCTACACCTTC. It yields the protein CASSQGGGSRDGYTF.

The chain couples TRBV2 to TRBJ2-3; 7 nucleotides align to TRBD2. Germline CDR1 SNHLY, CDR2 FYNNEI. The CDR3 totals 13 residues. Unmatched junction bases numbered 4, after V lost 8 bases and J lost 2 bases. CDR3 bases: TGTGCCAGCGGCGGGGGACCCACAGATACGCAGTATTTT. Its translation: CASGGGPTDTQYF.

The CDR3 DNA reads as TGTGCCAGTTGGGACAGGAGAGACAATGAGCAGTTCTTC. Its protein product is CASWDRRDNEQFF. The V gene is TRBV7-6, the J gene TRBJ2-1; 8 bases map to TRBD1. The CDR3 sequence is 13 residues long. Germline CDR1 SGHVS, CDR2 FNYEAQ. J lost 5 bases, V lost 9 bases, and 6 bases had no gene match.

The V call is TRBV7-2, the J call TRBJ1-6; a weak D match, TRBD1 (5 bases). The ends were cut back, 1 base at V and 8 bases at J, with 12 bases in the middle. Germline CDR1 SGHTA, CDR2 FQGNSA. The CDR3 loop spans 15 amino acids. This chain's CDR3 is CASSLGSGGDSPLHF. CDR3 DNA sequence: TGTGCCAGCAGCTTAGGTTCCGGGGGGGATTCACCCCTCCACTTT. Filled out from reference TRBV7-2 and TRBJ1-6, the complete variable domain reads GAGVSQSPSNKVTEKGKDVELRCDPISGHTALYWYRQSLGQGLEFLIYFQGNSAPDKSGLPSDRFSAERTGGSVSTLTIQRTQQEDSAVYLCASSLGSGGDSPLHFGNGTRLTVT.

The DNA for the CDR3 is TGTGCCAGCAGTCCCCATGACAGGGTCGGGACCCAGTACTTC. It codes for CASSPHDRVGTQYF. This chain joins TRBV28 and TRBJ2-5, with TRBD1 matching over 7 bases. V dropped 5 bases and J dropped 7; count of bases not matched to a gene: 10. The length of the CDR3 is 14 residues. The germline gives CDR1 MDHEN, CDR2 SYDVKM. Based on the CDR3 plus reference TRBV28 and TRBJ2-5, the full variable domain is DVKVTQSSRYLVKRTGEKVFLECVQDMDHENMFWYRQDPGLGLRLIYFSYDVKMKEKGDIPEGYSVSREKKERFSLILESASTNQTSMYLCASSPHDRVGTQYFGPGTRLLVL.

The rearrangement links TRBV4-2 to TRBJ1-3; no reliable D call. CDR3 size: 14 residues. Germline lookup yields CDR1 LGHNA and CDR2 YNFKEQ. V dropped 4 bases and J dropped 3 bases, with 10 bases sitting between them. The CDR3: CASSRLAVGNTIYF. As DNA, the CDR3 is TGTGCCAGCAGCCGCTTGGCCGTTGGAAACACCATATATTTT.

The chain has TRBV30 and TRBJ1-2; D not resolved. The V gene lost 4 bases and the J gene lost 6 bases, with 15 bases spanning the gap. The V gene's germline CDR1 is GTSNPN and CDR2 SVGIG (reference sequence). This CDR3 has 13 amino acids. The chain's CDR3 is CAWKGRREHGYTF. The CDR3 coding sequence is TGTGCCTGGAAAGGGCGGAGGGAGCATGGCTACACCTTC.

The J gene is TRBJ2-3, the V gene TRBV6-5, with a weak D call TRBD1 (6 bases). Trimming left V 6 bases short and J 6 bases short, with 16 bases between. The length of the CDR3 is 14 residues. Germline V CDR1 and CDR2: MNHEY, SVGAGI. CDR3 residues: CASSLRGDVDTQYF. The CDR3 bases are TGTGCCAGCAGCCTCAGGGGAGATGTTGATACGCAGTATTTT.

The chain joins TRBV6-5 to TRBJ2-3, with 9 positions matching TRBD2. CDR1 MNHEY and CDR2 SVGAGI come from the germline V gene. V dropped 0 bases and J dropped 2; count of bases not matched to a gene: 3. The CDR3 is 16 residues long. The CDR3 sequence: CASSYSPSGTTDTQYF. The CDR3, as DNA: TGTGCCAGCAGTTACTCTCCTAGCGGGACCACAGATACGCAGTATTTT.

Regarding this clone: At one end the junction does not follow the germline gene, possibly because of a read error. V and J are TRBV2 and TRBJ1-4; 7 bases map to TRBD1. Per the germline V gene, CDR1 is SNHLY and CDR2 is FYNNEI. The CDR3 sequence is 17 residues long. The CDR3 reads CASSLDRAPATNEKLLF. CDR3 in DNA: TGTGCCAGCAGTCTAGACAGGGCCCCCGCAACTAATGAAAAACTGCTTTTT.

A few counts support this clone. The J gene is TRBJ2-7, the V gene TRBV29-1; D perhaps matches TRBD2 (5 bases). Looked up from germline, CDR1 is SQVTM and CDR2 is ANQGSEA. Trimming left V 4 bases short and J 3 bases short, with 13 bases between. This CDR3 is 13 amino acids long. CDR3 sequence reads: CSVASGIGYEQYF. The CDR3 DNA sequence: TGCAGCGTTGCCTCCGGGATCGGCTACGAGCAGTACTTC.

As regards this clone: It is likely a read error, because the conserved phenylalanine at the end of the CDR3 is missing. V and J are TRBV7-9 and TRBJ1-2; 10 bases are shared with TRBD1. The germline gives CDR1 SEHNR, CDR2 FQNEAQ (reference sequence). This CDR3 spans 14 amino acids. V dropped 6 bases and J dropped 7; count of bases not matched to a gene: 8. CDR3 nucleotide sequence: TGTGCCAGCAGTTTCGACAGGGGGCAAGGTGGCTACACCCTC. This sequence encodes CASSFDRGQGGYTL.

This chain connects TRBV18 to TRBJ2-3; 11 bases fit TRBD2. The J segment lost 5 bases and the V segment lost 3 bases, leaving 7 bases of the junction unmatched. The CDR3 has 16 amino acids. Looked up from germline, CDR1 is KGHSH and CDR2 is LQKENI. This CDR3 is CASSPRTSGSVDTQYF. The CDR3 DNA follows: TGTGCCAGCTCACCTCGGACTAGCGGGTCGGTAGATACGCAGTATTTT.